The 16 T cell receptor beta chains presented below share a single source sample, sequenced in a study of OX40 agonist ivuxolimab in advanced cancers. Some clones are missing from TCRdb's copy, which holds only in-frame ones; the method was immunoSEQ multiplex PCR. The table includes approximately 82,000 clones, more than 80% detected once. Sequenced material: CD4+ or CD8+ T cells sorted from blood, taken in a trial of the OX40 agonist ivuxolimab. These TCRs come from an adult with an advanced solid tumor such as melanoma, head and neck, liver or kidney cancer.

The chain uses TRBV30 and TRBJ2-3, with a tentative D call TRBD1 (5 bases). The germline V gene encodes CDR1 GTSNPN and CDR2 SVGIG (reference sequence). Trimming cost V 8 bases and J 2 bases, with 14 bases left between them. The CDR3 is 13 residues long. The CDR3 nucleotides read TGTGCCCAAAGGGGCAGAGTCACAGATACGCAGTATTTT. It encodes CAQRGRVTDTQYF.

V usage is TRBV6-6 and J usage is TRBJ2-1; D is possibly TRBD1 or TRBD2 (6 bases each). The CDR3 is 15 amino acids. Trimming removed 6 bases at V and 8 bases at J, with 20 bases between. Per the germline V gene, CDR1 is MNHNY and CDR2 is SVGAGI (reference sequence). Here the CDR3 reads CASSRSGAGIDEQFF. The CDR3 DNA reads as TGTGCCAGCAGCAGGTCGGGGGCCGGTATCGATGAGCAGTTCTTC.

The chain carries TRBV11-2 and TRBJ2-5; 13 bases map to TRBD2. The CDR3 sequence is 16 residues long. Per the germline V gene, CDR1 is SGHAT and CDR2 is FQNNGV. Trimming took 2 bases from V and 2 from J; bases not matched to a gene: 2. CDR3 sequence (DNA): TGTGCCAGCAGCTTAATGGGACTAGCGGGACAAGAGACCCAGTACTTC. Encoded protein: CASSLMGLAGQETQYF. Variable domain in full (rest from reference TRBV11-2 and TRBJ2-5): EAGVAQSPRYKIIEKRQSVAFWCNPISGHATLYWYQQILGQGPKLLIQFQNNGVVDDSQLPKDRFSAERLKGVDSTLKIQPAKLEDSAVYLCASSLMGLAGQETQYFGPGTRLLVL.

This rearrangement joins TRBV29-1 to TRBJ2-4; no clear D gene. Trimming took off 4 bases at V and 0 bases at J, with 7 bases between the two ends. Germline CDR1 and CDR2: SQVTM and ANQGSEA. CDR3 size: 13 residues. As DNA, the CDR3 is TGCAGCGTTGTCCTAGTAGCCAAAAACATTCAGTACTTC. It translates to CSVVLVAKNIQYF.

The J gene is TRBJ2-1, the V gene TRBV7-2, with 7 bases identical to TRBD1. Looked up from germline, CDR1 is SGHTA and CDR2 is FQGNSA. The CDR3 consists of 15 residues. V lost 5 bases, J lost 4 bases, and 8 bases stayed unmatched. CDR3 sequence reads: CASSPPRTGYNEQFF. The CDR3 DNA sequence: TGTGCCAGCAGCCCACCGCGGACAGGATACAATGAGCAGTTCTTC.

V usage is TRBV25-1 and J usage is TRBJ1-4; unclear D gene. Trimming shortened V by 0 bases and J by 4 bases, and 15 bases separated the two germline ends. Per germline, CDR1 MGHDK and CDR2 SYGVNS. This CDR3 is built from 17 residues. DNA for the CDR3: TGTGCCAGCAGTGAATATAATTCCCCGAGTTTTAATGAAAAACTGTTTTTT. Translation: CASSEYNSPSFNEKLFF.

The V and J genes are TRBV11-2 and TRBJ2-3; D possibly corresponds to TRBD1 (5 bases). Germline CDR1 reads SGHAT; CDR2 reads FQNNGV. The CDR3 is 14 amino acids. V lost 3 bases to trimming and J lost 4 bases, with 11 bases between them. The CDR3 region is CASSFQGTADTQYF. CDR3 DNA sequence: TGTGCCAGCAGCTTTCAGGGAACGGCAGATACGCAGTATTTT.

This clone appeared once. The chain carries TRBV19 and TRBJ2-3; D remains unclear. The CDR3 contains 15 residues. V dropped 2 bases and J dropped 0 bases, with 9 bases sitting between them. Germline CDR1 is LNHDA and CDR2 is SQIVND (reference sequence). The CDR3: CASSIKGGSTDTQYF. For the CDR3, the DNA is TGTGCCAGTAGTATAAAGGGCGGAAGCACAGATACGCAGTATTTT. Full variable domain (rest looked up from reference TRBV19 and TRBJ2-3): DGGITQSPKYLFRKEGQNVTLSCEQNLNHDAMYWYRQDPGQGLRLIYYSQIVNDFQKGDIAEGYSVSREKKESFPLTVTSAQKNPTAFYLCASSIKGGSTDTQYFGPGTRLTVL.

The CDR3 region is CAWSVSRSMMNTEAFF. The CDR3 DNA follows: TGTGCCTGGAGTGTAAGCCGGTCGATGATGAACACTGAAGCTTTCTTT. The rearrangement joins TRBV30 to TRBJ1-1; no firm D call. The CDR3 sequence is 16 residues long. V was cut by 0 bases and J by 0 bases, with 14 bases left in between. Germline-derived CDR1 and CDR2 are GTSNPN and SVGIG (reference sequence).

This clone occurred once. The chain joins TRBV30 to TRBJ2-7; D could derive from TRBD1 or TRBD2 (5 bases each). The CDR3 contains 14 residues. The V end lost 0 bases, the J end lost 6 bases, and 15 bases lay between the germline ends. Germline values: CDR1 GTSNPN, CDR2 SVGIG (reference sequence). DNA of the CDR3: TGTGCCTGGAGTGTACACGGGGCTTTGGGCGAGCAGTACTTC. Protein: CAWSVHGALGEQYF.

The CDR3 protein is CASSQGSQGGTIYF. The CDR3 DNA reads TGCGCCAGCAGCCAAGGTTCCCAGGGGGGTACCATATATTTT. This chain connects TRBV4-1 to TRBJ1-3; 7 bases match TRBD1. Germline CDR1 MGHRA, CDR2 YSYEKL. The CDR3 loop spans 14 amino acids. The V and J ends lost 1 base and 10 bases, in that order; junction bases with no gene match: 7.

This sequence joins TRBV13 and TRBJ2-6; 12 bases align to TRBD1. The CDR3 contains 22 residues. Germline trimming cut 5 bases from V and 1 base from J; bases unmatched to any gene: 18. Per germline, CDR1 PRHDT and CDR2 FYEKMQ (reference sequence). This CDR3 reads CASSPPASKGQGALSGANVLTF. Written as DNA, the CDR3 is TGTGCCAGCAGCCCACCCGCGAGCAAGGGACAGGGGGCGCTTTCTGGGGCCAACGTCCTGACTTTC.

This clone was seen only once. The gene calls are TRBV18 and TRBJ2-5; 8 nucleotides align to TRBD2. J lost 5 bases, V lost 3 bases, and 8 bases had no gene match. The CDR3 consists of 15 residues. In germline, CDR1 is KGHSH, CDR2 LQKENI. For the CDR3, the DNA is TGTGCCAGCTCACCGATCGGGGGGGCCTCCGAGACCCAGTACTTC. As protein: CASSPIGGASETQYF.

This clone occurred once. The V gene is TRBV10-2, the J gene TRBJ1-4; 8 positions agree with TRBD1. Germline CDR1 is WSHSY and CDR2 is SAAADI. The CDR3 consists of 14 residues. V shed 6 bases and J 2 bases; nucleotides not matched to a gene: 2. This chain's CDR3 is CASRRQGTNEKLFF. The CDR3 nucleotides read TGCGCCAGCAGAAGACAGGGGACTAATGAAAAACTGTTTTTT.

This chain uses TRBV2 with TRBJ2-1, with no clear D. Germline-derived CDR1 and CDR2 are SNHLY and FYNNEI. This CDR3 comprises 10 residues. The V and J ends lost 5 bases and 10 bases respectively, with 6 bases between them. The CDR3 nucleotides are TGTGCCAGCAGTTGGCCCGAGCAGTTCTTC. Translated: CASSWPEQFF. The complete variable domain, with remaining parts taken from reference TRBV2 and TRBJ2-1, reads EPEVTQTPSHQVTQMGQEVILRCVPISNHLYFYWYRQILGQKVEFLVSFYNNEISEKSEIFDDQFSVERPDGSNFTLKIRSTKLEDSAMYFCASSWPEQFFGPGTRLTVL.

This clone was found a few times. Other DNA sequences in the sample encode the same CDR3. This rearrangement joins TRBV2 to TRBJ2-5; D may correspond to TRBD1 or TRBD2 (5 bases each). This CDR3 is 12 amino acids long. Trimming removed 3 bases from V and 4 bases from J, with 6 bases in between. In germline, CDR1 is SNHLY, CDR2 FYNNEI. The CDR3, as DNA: TGTGCCAGCAGTGAGAGGGGAGAGACCCAGTACTTC. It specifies CASSERGETQYF. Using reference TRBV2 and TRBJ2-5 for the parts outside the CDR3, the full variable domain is EPEVTQTPSHQVTQMGQEVILRCVPISNHLYFYWYRQILGQKVEFLVSFYNNEISEKSEIFDDQFSVERPDGSNFTLKIRSTKLEDSAMYFCASSERGETQYFGPGTRLLVL.